This T cell receptor (beta chain) is drawn from a study of blood T cell repertoires in COVID-19. Study-wide background: T cells, B-cell-depleted T cells, or PBMCs supplied cDNA or gDNA.

Trimming removed 2 bases from V and 6 bases from J; junction bases left unmatched: 2. The CDR3 extends over 12 amino acids. Germline loops: CDR1 SQVTM, CDR2 ANQGSEA. Methods used by the authors: Nucleated cell number was recorded as an estimate derived from reference gene primer amplification. TCRdb's table, derived via immunoSEQ multiplex PCR, lists solely in-frame clones and lacks some. V and J calls and clone size follow that table, whereas D and trimming were derived from the DNA. The data show about 300,000 clones, under 90% seen once. What the recovered Cohort 3 donors had was two negative PCRs, clearance, or symptom resolution.

The sequence came from a man aged 25-45 years who had recovered from COVID-19. Input material: PBMCs or T cells enriched from blood (not recorded which). V usage is TRBV29-1 and J usage is TRBJ1-1; 8 positions agree with TRBD1. The CDR3 DNA reads as TGCAGCGTTGAACTGGACAGGGCTGAAGCTTTCTTT. It encodes CSVELDRAEAFF. Based on the CDR3 plus reference TRBV29-1 and TRBJ1-1, the full variable domain is SAVISQKPSRDICQRGTSLTIQCQVDSQVTMMFWYRQQPGQSLTLIATANQGSEATYESGFVIDKFPISRPNLTFSTLTVSNMSPEDSSIYLCSVELDRAEAFFGQGTRLTVV.